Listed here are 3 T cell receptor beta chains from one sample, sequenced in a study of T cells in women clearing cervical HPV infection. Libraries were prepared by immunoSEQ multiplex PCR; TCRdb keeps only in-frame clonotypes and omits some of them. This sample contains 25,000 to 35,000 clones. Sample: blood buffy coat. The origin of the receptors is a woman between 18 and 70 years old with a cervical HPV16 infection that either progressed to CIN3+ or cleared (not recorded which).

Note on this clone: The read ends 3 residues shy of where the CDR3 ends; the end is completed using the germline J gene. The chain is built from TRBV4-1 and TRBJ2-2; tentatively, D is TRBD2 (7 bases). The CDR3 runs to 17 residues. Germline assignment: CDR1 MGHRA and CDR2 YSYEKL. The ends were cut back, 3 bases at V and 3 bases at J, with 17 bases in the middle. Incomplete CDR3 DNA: TGCGCCAGCAGCCATGGGGGGGGCCTGTCTGACACCGGGGAG. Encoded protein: CASSHGGGLSDTGE. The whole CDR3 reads CASSHGGGLSDTGELFF.

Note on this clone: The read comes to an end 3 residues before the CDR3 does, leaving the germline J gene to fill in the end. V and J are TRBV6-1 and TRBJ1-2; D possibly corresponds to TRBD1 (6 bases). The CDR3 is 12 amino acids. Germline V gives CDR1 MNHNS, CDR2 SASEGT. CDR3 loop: CASSEGGLGYTF. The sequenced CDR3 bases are TGTGCCAGCAGTGAAGGGGGGCTGGGC.

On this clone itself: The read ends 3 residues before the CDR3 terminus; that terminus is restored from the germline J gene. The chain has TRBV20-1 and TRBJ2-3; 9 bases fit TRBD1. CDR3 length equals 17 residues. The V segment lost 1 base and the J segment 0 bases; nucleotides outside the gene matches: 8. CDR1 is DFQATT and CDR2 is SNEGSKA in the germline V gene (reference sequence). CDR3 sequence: CSARGGQGMTSTDTQYF. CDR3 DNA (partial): TGCAGTGCTAGAGGGGGACAGGGAATGACTAGCACAGATACG.